This TCR beta chain was sequenced during a study of cytomegalovirus exposure and HLA in healthy donors. Broader study findings: For TCR beta chains, V- and J-gene trimming was later linked to a missense DCLRE1C variant.

Only a few counts were recorded for this clone. No antigen is known for it. Primers for the PCR totalled 60 Vbeta and 13 Jbeta. Profiled with immunoSEQ multiplex PCR; TCRdb holds only in-frame clones, not every one. The sample consists of some 150,000 clones, around 69% of them appearing once. What was sequenced was PBMCs. The receptor's source is a man aged 55-75 years in good health and CMV-seronegative.

CDR3 coding DNA: TGTGCCAGTAGTTATAGCGGGGGGCCCTACGAGCAGTACTTC. Protein sequence: CASSYSGGPYEQYF. The V and J genes are TRBV19 and TRBJ2-7; 10 bases are a match to TRBD2. V gave up 5 bases and J gave up 2 bases; unmatched junction bases: 3. CDR3 length equals 14 residues. CDR1 and CDR2 (germline): LNHDA, SQIVND (reference sequence).